This TCR beta chain was identified in a study of regulatory T cells in long-lasting Graves disease. About the study: Recently diagnosed Graves' patients had received antithyroid drugs for under 3 months. Points from the study as a whole: It was peripheral blood alone, not thyroid tissue, that was studied. TRBV28 was favored in persistent disease, as were TRBJ1-2 and TRBJ2-5. Persistent Graves' patients showed less TCR diversity than newly diagnosed ones.

In building TCR beta libraries, iRepertoire HTBI primers were used together with Arm-PCR of CDR3 regions. One entry per CDR3 protein results from TCRdb running MiXCR on the multiplex PCR reads. The repertoire holds 560,000 or so distinct CDR3 sequences, about 16% seen once, with 12% in the top ten. The CDR3 is made up of 14 amino acids. V was cut by 6 bases and J by 7 bases, with 16 bases left in between. CDR1 is SGHTA and CDR2 is FQGNSA in the germline V gene. This clonotype appeared many times. The antigen is unknown. The time point is: newly diagnosed GD, antithyroid drugs for less than 3 months. With RNA extracted from PBMCs as input, the TCR library was made. These data also formed part of another study, on T cells in Graves' hyperthyroidism and ophthalmopathy.

The sequences come from peripheral blood mononuclear cells (PBMCs), collected at new diagnosis, from a patient treated with antithyroid drugs. The source of this sequence is a man aged 18-30 years with Graves disease. The V and J genes are TRBV7-2 and TRBJ2-1; D gene unclear. For the CDR3, the DNA is TGTGCCAGCAGACCCCCCCCCTCCTGGAATGAGCAGTTCTTC. It is translated as CASRPPPSWNEQFF.